A selection of T cell receptor beta chains follows, all from one sample in a study of blood T cell repertoires in COVID-19. Only in-frame clones appear in the TCRdb table, and some are missing; sequencing was by immunoSEQ multiplex PCR. The sample includes 310,000 or so clones, more than 70% seen only once; the top ten take about 1.2%. Sequenced input: peripheral blood. The receptors were gathered from a woman between 45 and 60 years old with acute or convalescent COVID-19. Both conserved end residues are part of each CDR3. A D gene is named only where the DNA matches it firmly. Clone size is not always given. Where it is, it says once, few, many or a class for expanded clones.

D gene,V gene,J gene,CDR3 length,clone size,CDR3 protein,CDR3 DNA
-,TRBV21-1,TRBJ2-1,16,-,CASHTKTGQGVNEQFF,TGTGCCAGCCACACCAAAACGGGACAGGGGGTCAATGAGCAGTTCTTC
-,TRBV18,TRBJ2-7,14,-,CASSSTEYSYEQYF,TGTGCCAGCTCTTCGACAGAATACTCCTACGAGCAGTACTTC
-,TRBV30,TRBJ2-1,15,-,CAWSRGRVAYNEQFF,TGTGCCTGGAGCCGCGGCAGGGTCGCCTACAATGAGCAGTTCTTC
-,TRBV11-2,TRBJ2-7,15,-,CASRDRDMSSYEQYF,TGTGCCAGCAGGGACAGAGACATGAGCTCCTACGAGCAGTACTTC
-,TRBV2,TRBJ2-1,13,-,CASNREARNEQFF,TGTGCCAGCAATAGGGAGGCGCGGAATGAGCAGTTCTTC
TRBD1,TRBV5-4,TRBJ1-5,17,-,CASSWGPTGDSNQPQHF,TGTGCCAGCAGCTGGGGCCCGACAGGGGATAGCAATCAGCCCCAGCATTTT
TRBD2,TRBV5-1,TRBJ2-3,17,-,CASSPGTNGSWTDTQYF,TGCGCCAGCAGCCCGGGGACTAACGGGAGTTGGACAGATACGCAGTATTTT
TRBD1,TRBV18,TRBJ1-5,14,-,CASSPGTDRRTQHF,TGTGCCAGCTCACCTGGGACAGATAGAAGGACCCAGCATTTT
TRBD1,TRBV6-5,TRBJ1-1,14,-,CASSLGTGYTEAFF,TGTGCCAGCAGTTTAGGGACAGGGTATACTGAAGCTTTCTTT
-,TRBV5-1,TRBJ1-2,15,-,CASSLGPEANYGYTF,TGCGCCAGCAGCTTGGGGCCAGAAGCTAACTATGGCTACACCTTC
-,TRBV6-5,TRBJ1-6,16,-,CASSYGSGRINSPLHF,TGTGCCAGCAGTTACGGAAGCGGCCGAATCAATTCACCCCTCCACTTT
-,TRBV3-1/TRBV3-2,TRBJ1-2,13,-,CASRIGGGGGYTF,TGTGCCAGCAGGATTGGCGGGGGCGGCGGCTACACCTTC
-,TRBV24-1,TRBJ1-5,17,-,CATSDERVRESNQPQHF,TGTGCCACCAGTGATGAGCGGGTCAGGGAATCTAATCAGCCCCAGCATTTT
TRBD1,TRBV6-5,TRBJ1-5,14,-,CASSLQGINQPQHF,TGTGCCAGCAGTTTACAGGGGATCAATCAGCCCCAGCATTTT
TRBD1,TRBV19,TRBJ1-4,14,-,CASSRQGINEKLFF,TGTGCCAGTAGTCGACAGGGGATTAATGAAAAACTGTTTTTT
TRBD1,TRBV10-3,TRBJ1-1,13,-,CAISETGDTEAFF,TGTGCCATCAGTGAGACAGGGGACACTGAAGCTTTCTTT
-,TRBV5-5,TRBJ2-7,14,once,CASSLGGNIYEQYF,TGTGCCAGCAGCTTGGGCGGTAATATCTACGAGCAGTACTTC
-,TRBV7-2,TRBJ2-1,14,-,CASSLASELAEQFF,TGTGCCAGCAGCTTGGCTAGCGAGCTTGCTGAGCAGTTCTTC
TRBD1,TRBV5-1,TRBJ2-5,14,-,CATRTGVNQETQYF,TGCGCCACCCGGACAGGGGTAAACCAAGAGACCCAGTACTTC
TRBD2,TRBV29-1,TRBJ2-3,16,-,CSVEIHFSGSTDTQYF,TGCAGCGTTGAAATCCACTTTAGCGGGAGCACAGATACGCAGTATTTT
-,TRBV19,TRBJ2-4,13,-,CASIPGGSNIQYF,TGTGCCAGTATCCCAGGGGGGTCGAACATTCAGTACTTC
-,TRBV3-1/TRBV3-2,TRBJ1-5,13,-,CASSRREYGPQHF,TGTGCCAGCAGCCGCAGGGAATACGGGCCCCAGCATTTT
-,TRBV6-6,TRBJ1-3,14,few,CASSPDYSGNTIYF,TGTGCCAGCAGTCCGGACTACTCTGGAAACACCATATATTTT
TRBD1,TRBV24-1,TRBJ2-3,15,-,CATSDAGTGTDTQYF,TGTGCCACCAGTGATGCCGGGACAGGCACAGATACGCAGTATTTT
-,TRBV30,TRBJ1-1,11,-,CAWNRATEAFF,TGTGCCTGGAACCGAGCAACTGAAGCTTTCTTT
-,TRBV7-9,TRBJ1-2,14,-,CASNTGGANYGYTF,TGTGCCAGCAACACTGGGGGCGCGAACTATGGCTACACCTTC
-,TRBV2,TRBJ1-1,14,-,CASSAGPRNTEAFF,TGTGCCAGCAGCGCGGGACCCCGGAACACTGAAGCTTTCTTT
TRBD1,TRBV4-1,TRBJ1-4,16,-,CASSQEDPGQGGKLFF,TGCGCCAGCAGCCAGGAGGACCCGGGACAGGGTGGGAAACTGTTTTTT
TRBD1,TRBV6-5,TRBJ1-2,14,-,CASSSMDRAHGYTF,TGTGCCAGCAGTTCCATGGACAGGGCGCATGGCTACACCTTC
TRBD1,TRBV10-3,TRBJ2-7,13,-,CAISGTGGHEQYF,TGTGCCATCAGTGGGACAGGGGGACACGAGCAGTACTTC